Each of the 28 T cell receptor beta chains below was sequenced from the same sample in a study of blood T cell repertoires in COVID-19. Produced via immunoSEQ multiplex PCR; TCRdb's table is partial and in-frame only. The sample yields 250,000 to 350,000 clones, about 87% seen once. Sequencing was done on a sample of peripheral blood. These receptors came from a woman aged 45-60 years with COVID-19, enrolled during active disease.

The chain recombines TRBV7-9 with TRBJ1-6, with TRBD1 identical over 12 bases. V shed 3 bases and J 10 bases; nucleotides not matched to a gene: 7. Germline loops: CDR1 SEHNR, CDR2 FQNEAQ (reference sequence). The CDR3 covers 16 residues. This CDR3 reads CASSFYLGTGGSPLHF. The CDR3 DNA follows: TGTGCCAGCAGCTTCTACCTAGGGACAGGGGGCTCACCCCTCCACTTT.

This chain joins TRBV28 and TRBJ2-1, with 9 bases aligning to TRBD1. The germline V gene has CDR1 MDHEN and CDR2 SYDVKM. The V segment lost 4 bases and the J segment 4 bases; nucleotides outside the gene matches: 8. This CDR3 region has 16 residues. The CDR3 region has the DNA TGTGCCAGCAGTTCAAGGGGGACAGGGATGTACAATGAGCAGTTCTTC. Translating gives CASSSRGTGMYNEQFF.

The genes are TRBV7-9 and TRBJ1-1; possible D gene TRBD1, 6 bases. This CDR3 comprises 14 residues. V was trimmed by 3 bases and J by 2 bases, leaving 10 bases between them. The germline gives CDR1 SEHNR, CDR2 FQNEAQ (reference sequence). The CDR3 DNA reads TGTGCCAGCAGCTTGGACAGATTCAACACTGAAGCTTTCTTT. Translated, it gives CASSLDRFNTEAFF.

The gene calls are TRBV2 and TRBJ2-4; D call uncertain. The V gene's germline CDR1 is SNHLY and CDR2 FYNNEI. The CDR3 has 11 residues. V lost 7 bases, J lost 5 bases, and 6 bases lay in between. The CDR3 loop is CASNSENIQYF. The CDR3 region has the DNA TGTGCCAGCAACTCGGAAAACATTCAGTACTTC.

The chain links TRBV5-1 to TRBJ1-5; D ambiguous. CDR1 is SGHRS and CDR2 is YFSETQ in the germline V gene. V was clipped by 0 bases and J by 10 bases, with 11 bases between them. The CDR3 contains 13 residues. The CDR3 here is CASSLDGIGPQHF. The CDR3 DNA sequence: TGCGCCAGCAGCTTGGACGGGATTGGACCCCAGCATTTT.

The rearrangement uses TRBV18 and TRBJ1-2; no clear D gene. The CDR3 spans 15 residues. The germline CDR1 and CDR2 sequences are KGHSH and LQKENI. V was clipped by 1 base and J by 4 bases, with 13 bases between them. The CDR3 DNA reads TGTGCCAGCTCACCACGTGTGGCCGAGGCCTATGGCTACACCTTC. This translates into CASSPRVAEAYGYTF.

The J gene is TRBJ1-4, the V gene TRBV4-1, with 9 bases fitting TRBD1. The CDR3 sequence is 17 residues long. Trimming took 4 bases from V and 7 from J; bases not matched to a gene: 13. Germline CDR1 reads MGHRA; CDR2 reads YSYEKL. This CDR3 is CASSLPIGGQGSEKLFF. As DNA, the CDR3 is TGCGCCAGCAGCCTCCCCATTGGAGGACAGGGGTCTGAAAAACTGTTTTTT.

This clone was detected only a few times. The chain joins TRBV2 to TRBJ1-1; TRBD1 aligns across 10 bases. Looked up from germline, CDR1 is SNHLY and CDR2 is FYNNEI. This CDR3 has 13 residues. After removal of 6 bases from V and 5 bases from J, the junction contained 3 bases not matched to a gene. The CDR3 DNA follows: TGTGCCAGCAGGGGGACAGGGGCGACTGAAGCTTTCTTT. Translating it yields CASRGTGATEAFF. Full variable domain (rest looked up from reference TRBV2 and TRBJ1-1): EPEVTQTPSHQVTQMGQEVILRCVPISNHLYFYWYRQILGQKVEFLVSFYNNEISEKSEIFDDQFSVERPDGSNFTLKIRSTKLEDSAMYFCASRGTGATEAFFGQGTRLTVV.

V usage is TRBV19 and J usage is TRBJ1-2; D is uncertain. Germline assignment: CDR1 LNHDA and CDR2 SQIVND (reference sequence). With 8 bases removed from V and 8 bases from J, the gap between germline ends came to 9 bases. The CDR3 extends over 10 amino acids. The CDR3 DNA reads as TGTGCCAGTGGTCTGCGGGGCTACACCTTC. Protein sequence: CASGLRGYTF.

V usage is TRBV10-3 and J usage is TRBJ2-5, with 11 bases lining up with TRBD1. With V trimmed by 5 bases and J by 2 bases, 4 bases remained unmatched. This CDR3 has 15 amino acids. Looked up from germline, CDR1 is ENHRY and CDR2 is SYGVKD. As DNA, the CDR3 is TGTGCCATCAGTCGCCGGGACAGGGGGCAAGAGACCCAGTACTTC. It translates to CAISRRDRGQETQYF.

This clone showed up just once. V gene TRBV27 combines with J gene TRBJ2-1; TRBD2 aligns across 11 bases. Germline V CDR1 and CDR2: MNHEY, SMNVEV (reference sequence). V lost 5 bases and J lost 7; bases outside the gene matches: 7. The CDR3 runs 15 residues. Here the CDR3 reads CASSTLAGGLNEQFF. The CDR3 region has the DNA TGTGCCAGCAGTACCCTAGCGGGAGGTCTTAATGAGCAGTTCTTC.

The chain recombines TRBV3-1 (or the pseudogene TRBV3-2) with TRBJ1-6; D is possibly TRBD1 (6 bases). The CDR3 covers 13 residues. The V gene's germline CDR1 is LGHDT and CDR2 YNNKEL (reference sequence). V was cut by 5 bases and J by 11 bases, with 13 bases left in between. CDR3 bases: TGTGCCAGCAGCGAACAGGGAAGGCCACCCCTCCACTTT. Its translation is CASSEQGRPPLHF.

The V gene is TRBV5-1, the J gene TRBJ1-2; tentative D call: TRBD1 (5 bases). Trimming removed 4 bases from V and 6 bases from J, with 19 bases in between. The CDR3 contains 15 residues. Germline V CDR1 and CDR2: SGHRS, YFSETQ. CDR3 DNA: TGCGCCAGCAGCCTCGCGACCGACAGTGTCCATGGCTACACCTTC. Residues: CASSLATDSVHGYTF.

The CDR3 here is CASSDLAGGNEQFF. CDR3 DNA sequence: TGTGCCAGCAGCGATTTAGCGGGAGGGAATGAGCAGTTCTTC. The chain recombines TRBV9 with TRBJ2-1, with 11 bases aligning to TRBD2. The CDR3 runs to 14 residues. V shed 3 bases and J 7 bases; nucleotides not matched to a gene: 3. From germline, CDR1 is SGDLS and CDR2 YYNGEE.

The chain joins TRBV5-1 to TRBJ2-3, with 7 bases that match TRBD1. The trim removed 3 bases at V and 3 bases at J, leaving 7 bases unmatched. Germline lookup yields CDR1 SGHRS and CDR2 YFSETQ. The CDR3 sequence is 15 residues long. CDR3 nucleotides: TGCGCCAGCAGCTCGACAGGGATGGCTACAGATACGCAGTATTTT. It is translated as CASSSTGMATDTQYF.

The chain joins TRBV19 to TRBJ1-2; unclear D gene. With 2 bases removed from V and 6 bases from J, the gap between germline ends came to 16 bases. Germline V lookup: CDR1 LNHDA, CDR2 SQIVND (reference sequence). The CDR3 covers 15 residues. The CDR3 DNA reads TGTGCCAGTAGTATACGGGAGGATCTAGGGAATGGCTACACCTTC. Translating it yields CASSIREDLGNGYTF.

The rearrangement joins TRBV12-5 to TRBJ2-3, with D possibly TRBD1 on 5 matching bases. There are 14 residues in the CDR3. Trimming cost V 7 bases and J 5 bases, with 16 bases left between them. Germline CDR1 and CDR2: LGHNT and FRNRAP. DNA for the CDR3: TGTGCTAGTGCCCCAGGCCAGGGTAAAGATACGCAGTATTTT. Translated, it gives CASAPGQGKDTQYF.

This chain joins TRBV29-1 and TRBJ2-1; no firm D call. The CDR3 totals 12 residues. The V end was cut by 2 bases, the J end by 13 bases, with 15 bases between. CDR1 SQVTM and CDR2 ANQGSEA come from the germline V gene. The CDR3: CSVEYSGLAQFF. The CDR3 nucleotides are TGCAGCGTTGAATATTCAGGCCTGGCCCAGTTCTTC.

V and J are TRBV19 and TRBJ1-6; 7 nucleotides match TRBD1. CDR3 length equals 15 residues. Looked up from germline, CDR1 is LNHDA and CDR2 is SQIVND (reference sequence). The V and J ends lost 10 bases and 6 bases, in that order; junction bases with no gene match: 12. The CDR3 protein is CATQAGGGSNSPLHF. CDR3 nucleotides: TGTGCCACCCAGGCCGGAGGGGGCAGTAATTCACCCCTCCACTTT. Based on the CDR3 plus reference TRBV19 and TRBJ1-6, the full variable domain is DGGITQSPKYLFRKEGQNVTLSCEQNLNHDAMYWYRQDPGQGLRLIYYSQIVNDFQKGDIAEGYSVSREKKESFPLTVTSAQKNPTAFYLCATQAGGGSNSPLHFGNGTRLTVT.

This chain connects TRBV7-6 to TRBJ2-7; D is perhaps TRBD2 (6 bases). This CDR3 comprises 14 residues. The V and J ends lost 5 bases and 2 bases respectively, with 13 bases between them. Per germline, CDR1 SGHVS and CDR2 FNYEAQ. The chain's CDR3 is CASSLSGRPYEQYF. CDR3 DNA sequence: TGTGCCAGCAGCCTTAGCGGCCGTCCCTACGAGCAGTACTTC.

This rearrangement joins TRBV29-1 to TRBJ2-7; 10 bases match TRBD1. CDR3 size: 13 residues. The germline V gene encodes CDR1 SQVTM and CDR2 ANQGSEA. Germline trimming cut 7 bases from V and 4 bases from J; bases unmatched to any gene: 7. The CDR3 region has the DNA TGCAGCGCTCTGACAGGGGGCGGTTACGAGCAGTACTTC. This codes for CSALTGGGYEQYF.

The chain couples TRBV24-1 to TRBJ2-1; 8 positions agree with TRBD1. This CDR3 is 14 amino acids long. V gave up 6 bases and J gave up 7 bases; unmatched junction bases: 7. From germline, CDR1 is KGHDR and CDR2 SFDVKD. CDR3 residues: CATSRQGAWNEQFF. As DNA, the CDR3 is TGTGCCACCAGTCGCCAGGGGGCTTGGAATGAGCAGTTCTTC.

This chain joins TRBV2 and TRBJ2-1; D perhaps matches TRBD2 (6 bases). The CDR3 is 15 residues long. Trimming took 6 bases from V and 1 from J, leaving 13 bases between them. CDR1 is SNHLY, CDR2 FYNNEI, per germline. The CDR3 loop reads CASSEREISYNEQFF. The CDR3 DNA reads as TGTGCCAGCAGCGAACGGGAGATATCCTACAATGAGCAGTTCTTC. The entire variable domain, with the rest obtained from reference TRBV2 and TRBJ2-1, is as follows: EPEVTQTPSHQVTQMGQEVILRCVPISNHLYFYWYRQILGQKVEFLVSFYNNEISEKSEIFDDQFSVERPDGSNFTLKIRSTKLEDSAMYFCASSEREISYNEQFFGPGTRLTVL.

The V and J genes are TRBV10-3 and TRBJ2-7; the match to TRBD1 covers 11 bases. CDR1 and CDR2 (germline): ENHRY, SYGVKD. V was clipped by 2 bases and J by 6 bases; unmatched bases: 6. The CDR3 covers 15 residues. In DNA form, the CDR3 reads TGTGCCATCAGTGAGACCGGACAGGGGGCACGCGAGCAGTACTTC. Translating it yields CAISETGQGAREQYF.

This clone turned up a few times. The V and J genes are TRBV7-3 and TRBJ2-1; 10 nucleotides agree with TRBD2. After removal of 4 bases from V and 9 bases from J, the junction contained 6 bases not matched to a gene. Germline CDR1 reads SGHTA; CDR2 reads FQGTGA. The CDR3 is 14 amino acids. CDR3 amino acids: CASSSLAGRTEQFF. The CDR3 DNA is TGTGCCAGCAGCTCACTAGCGGGAAGAACTGAGCAGTTCTTC.

The DNA for the CDR3 is TGTGCCAGCAGCTTGGGTCCAGGCACTGGAAACACCATATATTTT. Protein sequence: CASSLGPGTGNTIYF. V usage is TRBV5-8 and J usage is TRBJ1-3; D remains ambiguous. The germline V gene has CDR1 SGHTS and CDR2 YDEGEE. V was shortened by 0 bases and J by 2 bases, with 9 bases between the two germline ends. The CDR3 is 15 amino acids.

The chain employs TRBV5-4 and TRBJ2-1, with D tentatively TRBD2 (6 bases). The CDR3 consists of 14 residues. Germline loops: CDR1 SGHNT, CDR2 YYREEE (reference sequence). Trimming left V 4 bases short and J 0 bases short, with 8 bases between. The CDR3 region has the DNA TGTGCCAGCAGCGGGGGGTCCTCCTACAATGAGCAGTTCTTC. It is translated as CASSGGSSYNEQFF.

This chain joins TRBV5-6 and TRBJ1-1, with unresolved D. With 0 bases removed from V and 0 bases from J, the gap between germline ends came to 3 bases. Germline V gene sequence: CDR1 SGHDT, CDR2 YYEEEE. This CDR3 spans 13 amino acids. The CDR3 nucleotides are TGTGCCAGCAGCTTGGTCATGAACACTGAAGCTTTCTTT. The encoded protein is CASSLVMNTEAFF.